The text below deals with one TCR beta chain. Its antigen remains unknown. This sample stems from a study of cytomegalovirus exposure and HLA in healthy donors. Study results and caveats: When the data were analyzed later, several of the most significant clusters appeared to be linked to common viral pathogens. Associated with cytomegalovirus, according to the listing, were 150 to 200 TCR beta chains. Among the sequence variants, a highly shared cluster was likely an artifact of sequencing. Later analysis indicated greater clonal expansion among HLA-associated TCR beta chains than among equally common other chains.

In germline, CDR1 is SGHVS, CDR2 FNYEAQ. The J segment lost 1 base and the V segment lost 1 base, leaving 5 bases of the junction unmatched. This CDR3 has 16 residues. This PCR relied on a set of 60 Vbeta primers and 13 Jbeta primers. Repertoires were generated with immunoSEQ multiplex PCR, while TCRdb's copy carries only in-frame clones and drops some. Its clone listing holds approximately 130,000 clones. Sequencing was carried out using PBMCs. This chain uses TRBV7-6 with TRBJ2-5; 8 bases align to TRBD2. The receptor comes from a woman between 55 and 75 years old in good health and CMV-seronegative. The CDR3 loop reads CASSLVGGRSQETQYF. Here the CDR3 DNA reads TGTGCCAGCAGCTTAGTGGGCGGGAGGTCCCAAGAGACCCAGTACTTC.